A selection of T cell receptor beta chains follows, all from one sample in a study of response to subunit inactivated influenza vaccine. Each CDR3 protein gets one entry after TCRdb re-called the RT-PCR reads with MiXCR. The repertoire holds more than 550,000 distinct CDR3 sequences, with approximately 10% as singletons. The same data also contributed to another study, on T cells expressing NK-cell markers.

The sequencing used PBMCs from blood, collected on the day of vaccination. The receptors come from a man aged 50 or older who received an inactivated influenza vaccine. The CDR3 runs from the conserved cysteine through the conserved F or W. A D gene is named only where the DNA matches it firmly. Rows give clone size only sometimes, using once, few, many, or a class for an expanded clone.

.	TRBV20-1	many	TRBJ1-2	TGCAGTGCTAAGGGTTCTGGGCGGGGAAACTATGGCTACACCTTC	CSAKGSGRGNYGYTF
.	TRBV20-1	few	TRBJ2-5	TGCAGTGCTAGGCGGGGGCTGGGGTTCCAAGAGACCCAGTACTTC	CSARRGLGFQETQYF
.	TRBV19	.	TRBJ2-1	TGTGCCAGTAGTATGGGGCTAGGGGAGCAGTTCTTC	CASSMGLGEQFF
TRBD1	TRBV2	few	TRBJ1-5	TGTGCCAGCAGATGGGACAGGAGAGTAAGTCAGCCCCAGCATTTT	CASRWDRRVSQPQHF
TRBD2	TRBV9	.	TRBJ2-3	TGTGCCAGCAGCGAAAGGGGAGGGAGGGCCCTCACAGATACGCAGTATTTT	CASSERGGRALTDTQYF
.	TRBV6-5	many	TRBJ1-5	TGTGCCAGCAGTTCGATAGGGGGCAATCAGCCCCAGCATTTT	CASSSIGGNQPQHF
.	TRBV30	few	TRBJ1-1	TGTGCCTGGAGCCCTATCAGGACCTTTTCCTCTGGGGACACTGAAGCTTTCTTT	CAWSPIRTFSSGDTEAFF
TRBD2	TRBV13	.	TRBJ2-1	TGTGCCAGCACGGGACTAGCATACAATGAGCAGTTCTTC	CASTGLAYNEQFF
.	TRBV20-1	.	TRBJ2-1	TGCAGTGCTAGTCCCATATACAATGAGCAGTTCTTC	CSASPIYNEQFF
TRBD2	TRBV6-1	many	TRBJ2-5	TGTGCCAGCACAAGCGGGGTTTTAGGAGAGACCCAGTACTTC	CASTSGVLGETQYF
TRBD2	TRBV2	.	TRBJ2-1	TGTGCCAGCAGTTCCAGGAGCGGGAGGGGCAATGAGCAGTTCTTC	CASSSRSGRGNEQFF
TRBD1	TRBV24-1	few	TRBJ2-1	TGTGCCACCAGTAAGGGACAGGGTCTCGCAAGGGATGAGCAGTTCTTC	CATSKGQGLARDEQFF
.	TRBV10-3	.	TRBJ2-2	TGTGCCTCCACGTCGGGGTCCGGGGAGCTGTTTTTT	CASTSGSGELFF
.	TRBV7-8	many	TRBJ1-1	TGTGCCAGCAGCGCTAGGCCGGGACAGAACACTGAAGCTTTCTTT	CASSARPGQNTEAFF
.	TRBV5-6	.	TRBJ2-7	TGTGCCAGCAGCCCCGAGCCTGAGGGGAACTACGAGCAGTACTTC	CASSPEPEGNYEQYF
TRBD2	TRBV9	.	TRBJ2-3	TGTGCCAGCAGCGCCTTAATTAGCGGGAATATAGATACGCAGTATTTT	CASSALISGNIDTQYF